Below are 24 T cell receptor beta chains sequenced from a single sample in a study of tumor and adjacent non-tumor tissue in lung cancer. This sample's RNA came from whole unsorted tissue. A modified ARM-PCR protocol with three rounds of nested PCR amplified TCRbeta. One entry per CDR3 protein results from TCRdb running MiXCR on the multiplex PCR reads. The sample holds 130,000 or so distinct CDR3 sequences, approximately 71% seen once. The sample taken for sequencing was lung tumor tissue. The receptors come from a man under 40 with non-small cell lung cancer.

The chain recombines TRBV20-1 with TRBJ1-6; D is unclear. The V and J ends lost 3 bases and 9 bases respectively, with 18 bases between them. This CDR3 spans 15 amino acids. Per germline, CDR1 DFQATT and CDR2 SNEGSKA (reference sequence). DNA for the CDR3: TGCAGTGCTAGGCTGGTCGGCACTAAGGTTTCACCCCTCCACTTT. Translating it yields CSARLVGTKVSPLHF.

With respect to this clonotype: A read error may account for a junction end that differs from germline. The rearrangement links TRBV12-3 or TRBV12-4 to TRBJ1-5, with no clear D. The CDR3 consists of 15 residues. This CDR3 is CASSLEGLRDQPQLF. The CDR3 DNA follows: TGTGCCAGCAGTTTAGAAGGCCTGAGGGATCAGCCCCAGCTTTTC.

This clonotype was counted a few times. It is unclear where the CDR3 begins or ends on the DNA, so no DNA is shown, and the CDR3 is as TCRdb lists it. V and J are TRBV29-1 and TRBJ1-3. Inclusive of both ends, the CDR3 amounts to 16 amino acids. CDR1 SQVTM and CDR2 ANQGSEA come from the germline V gene. The CDR3 spells CSVEDPQWGSGNTIFF.

This rearrangement joins TRBV20-1 to TRBJ2-4; no clear D gene. Looked up from germline, CDR1 is DFQATT and CDR2 is SNEGSKA (reference sequence). CDR3 length equals 16 residues. The V and J ends lost 6 bases and 8 bases respectively, with 26 bases between them. CDR3 DNA sequence: TGCAGTGCCCCAGCTACGTCCGACGCTCCGTCGGACATTCAGTACTTC. It codes for CSAPATSDAPSDIQYF.

As to this clonotype: A junction end diverges from the germline sequence, so it may reflect a read error. The chain carries TRBV11-3 and TRBJ1-1; possible D gene TRBD1, 6 bases. The CDR3 spans 15 residues. Germline values: CDR1 SGHNT, CDR2 YENEEA. CDR3: CTSSTRDRSNVEAFF. The DNA for the CDR3 is TGTACCAGCAGCACCAGAGACAGGTCGAACGTTGAAGCTTTCTTT.

Comment on this clonotype: The junction shows a germline mismatch at one end, possibly a read error. This sequence joins TRBV5-1 and TRBJ1-1; a possible D gene is TRBD1 (6 bases). Looked up from germline, CDR1 is SGHRS and CDR2 is YFSETQ. This CDR3 comprises 12 residues. The CDR3 bases are TGCGCTAGCAGCTTCGGACAGACTGAAGCTTTCTTT. This encodes CASSFGQTEAFF.

About this clonotype: Just one base apart from a much larger clone, this may be a read error. The chain uses TRBV12-3 or TRBV12-4 and TRBJ1-1, with D perhaps TRBD1 (6 bases). V was clipped by 7 bases and J by 1 base, with 10 bases between them. The CDR3 is 13 amino acids. This chain's CDR3 is CASTGHTNTEAFF. The CDR3 DNA reads as TGTGCCAGCACGGGACATACGAACACTGAAGCTTTCTTT.

About this clonotype itself: This may arise from a read error, as a much more abundant clone is one base away. The chain links TRBV24-1 to TRBJ2-1; weak D call: TRBD1 (5 bases). Germline V gene data show CDR1 as KGHDR and CDR2 as SFDVKD. The CDR3 extends over 12 amino acids. The CDR3 loop is CAISDPQGEQFF. CDR3 coding DNA: TGTGCCATCAGTGATCCCCAGGGTGAGCAGTTCTTC.

This clonotype was found once. The chain has TRBV5-1 and TRBJ2-1, with D possibly being TRBD2 (6 bases). The CDR3 consists of 13 residues. V was clipped by 3 bases and J by 8 bases, with 12 bases between them. Germline V lookup: CDR1 SGHRS, CDR2 YFSETQ. The CDR3 DNA reads as TGCGCCAGCAGCTCCATTACTAGCCATGAGCAGTTCTTC. It specifies CASSSITSHEQFF.

This clonotype was counted at least ten times. The CDR3 here is CASSLWSNQPQHF. Here the CDR3 DNA reads TGTGCCAGCAGCTTGTGGAGCAATCAGCCCCAGCATTTT. The V call is TRBV5-5, the J call TRBJ1-5; D is uncertain. Germline loops: CDR1 SGHKS, CDR2 YYEKEE (reference sequence). This CDR3 has 13 residues. V gave up 1 base and J gave up 1 base, with 3 bases separating them.

The genes are TRBV25-1 and TRBJ2-7; D is undetermined. Germline CDR1 and CDR2: MGHDK and SYGVNS. V was pared by 2 bases and J by 2 bases, with 7 bases between. The CDR3 extends over 13 amino acids. Written as DNA, the CDR3 is TGTGCCAGCAGTGAAGACGGTGCCTACGAGCAGTACTTC. Translation gives CASSEDGAYEQYF.

On this clonotype: Just one base apart from a much larger clone, this may be a read error. The V call is TRBV11-1, the J call TRBJ2-5; TRBD1 matches at 7 bases. The CDR3 is 15 amino acids. With 6 bases clipped from V and 2 bases from J, the junction kept 9 bases outside the gene matches. Germline CDR1 SGHAT, CDR2 FQDESV (reference sequence). The CDR3 nucleotides are TGTGCCAGCAGTACCGGGACAGTGAAACAAGAGACCCAGTACTTC. It encodes CASSTGTVKQETQYF.

This clonotype was observed a handful of times. This chain joins TRBV6-5 and TRBJ1-5; D not resolved. V lost 2 bases and J 9 bases, leaving 8 bases between the germline ends. There are 12 residues in the CDR3. Germline V gene sequence: CDR1 MNHEY, CDR2 SVGAGI. The CDR3 protein is CASSYKIGPQHF. CDR3 sequence (DNA): TGTGCCAGCAGTTACAAAATTGGGCCCCAGCATTTT.

This clonotype was observed at least ten times. The V gene is TRBV29-1, the J gene TRBJ2-6; tentative D call: TRBD1 (5 bases). The CDR3 runs to 16 residues. Germline CDR1 is SQVTM and CDR2 is ANQGSEA. Trimming pared 3 bases from V and 0 bases from J, leaving 12 bases between. Here the CDR3 reads CSVEQGQPSGANVLTF. DNA of the CDR3: TGCAGCGTTGAGCAGGGTCAACCCTCTGGGGCCAACGTCCTGACTTTC.

Notes on this clonotype: This could be a read error, since a much larger clone is one nucleotide away. The V gene is TRBV5-5, the J gene TRBJ1-1, with 7 nucleotides matching TRBD1. This CDR3 is built from 14 residues. Germline V gene lookup returns CDR1 SGHKS and CDR2 YYEKEE (reference sequence). CDR3 loop: CASNPQGLDTEASF. CDR3 DNA sequence: TGTGCCAGCAACCCACAGGGGCTGGACACTGAAGCTTCCTTT.

A word on this clonotype: This may be a read error: a much more frequent sequence differs by one nucleotide. The rearrangement uses TRBV12-3 or TRBV12-4 and TRBJ2-5; D gene ambiguous. The CDR3 sequence is 13 residues long. V lost 3 bases, J lost 7 bases, and 12 bases lay in between. Here the CDR3 DNA reads TGTGCCAGCAGTTTCAGCTGGATCGGGACCCAGTACTTC. It translates to CASSFSWIGTQYF.

Turning to this clonotype: The junction departs from germline at one end; a sequencing error may be responsible. The V call is TRBV6-5, the J call TRBJ2-7; the D gene is possibly TRBD1 (5 bases). This CDR3 spans 14 amino acids. CDR1 and CDR2 (germline): MNHEY, SVGAGI. CDR3 bases: TGTGCCAGCAGTCACAGGACAAGCGTTCGCGAGCAGCACTTC. As protein: CASSHRTSVREQHF.

This clonotype was recorded only once. The junction does not match germline at one end; this may be a read error. The V and J genes are TRBV4-3 and TRBJ2-5; TRBD1 matches 10 bases. The CDR3 has 16 residues. Germline assignment: CDR1 LGHNA and CDR2 YSLEER. Here the CDR3 reads CASRQEAGQGGETQYF. Here the CDR3 DNA reads TGCGCCAGCAGACAAGAGGCCGGACAGGGGGGGGAGACCCAGTACTTC.

This chain links TRBV11-2 with TRBJ2-1, with 7 bases fitting TRBD1. The ends lost 5 bases at V and 6 bases at J; junction bases unmatched: 7. The CDR3 contains 14 residues. The germline V gene encodes CDR1 SGHAT and CDR2 FQNNGV. The CDR3 sequence: CASSEGARVNEQFF. As DNA, the CDR3 is TGTGCCAGCAGCGAGGGGGCGAGAGTCAATGAGCAGTTCTTC. The whole variable domain, filled in from reference TRBV11-2 and TRBJ2-1, reads EAGVAQSPRYKIIEKRQSVAFWCNPISGHATLYWYQQILGQGPKLLIQFQNNGVVDDSQLPKDRFSAERLKGVDSTLKIQPAKLEDSAVYLCASSEGARVNEQFFGPGTRLTVL.

As regards this clonotype: An end of the junction differs from the germline gene, which may be a read error. CDR3 DNA sequence: TGCGCCAGCAGTCAAGGCTCAGTTACTGAAACTTTCTTT. It is translated as CASSQGSVTETFF. The chain combines TRBV4-1 with TRBJ1-1; D is ambiguous. There are 13 residues in the CDR3. In germline, CDR1 is MGHRA, CDR2 YSYEKL.

On this clonotype itself: The junction shows a germline mismatch at one end, possibly a read error. The gene calls are TRBV20-1 and TRBJ1-5; D is uncertain. CDR3 length: 15 residues. Per germline, CDR1 DFQATT and CDR2 SNEGSKA (reference sequence). CDR3 region: CIARDNIQVGQPQHF. CDR3 DNA sequence: TGCATTGCTAGAGATAATATCCAGGTCGGTCAGCCCCAGCATTTT.

The chain is built from TRBV20-1 and TRBJ2-7; D is uncertain. There are 13 residues in the CDR3. V lost 0 bases and J 4 bases, leaving 10 bases between the germline ends. In germline, CDR1 is DFQATT, CDR2 SNEGSKA (reference sequence). The CDR3, as DNA: TGCAGTGCTAGAGATAAGGCTACATACGAGCAGTACTTC. This gives the protein CSARDKATYEQYF.

In regard to this clonotype: One end of the junction is discordant with germline, which a read error may explain. The chain employs TRBV4-1 and TRBJ2-7; D is possibly TRBD2 (5 bases). This CDR3 has 13 residues. Germline CDR1 and CDR2: MGHRA and YSYEKL. The DNA of the CDR3 is TGCGCCAGGAGCCAAGGTTTTCTAGCCGAGCAGTACTTC. Translating gives CARSQGFLAEQYF.

To note about this clonotype: This may stem from a read error, because a much larger clone lies one nucleotide away. CDR3 bases: TGTGCCGGGAACGGGGGGTACGAGCAGTACTTC. Encoded protein: CAGNGGYEQYF. The rearrangement uses TRBV30 and TRBJ2-7; TRBD2 matches at 7 bases. The CDR3 runs 11 residues. Per the germline V gene, CDR1 is GTSNPN and CDR2 is SVGIG (reference sequence). V shed 8 bases and J 4 bases; nucleotides not matched to a gene: 5.